These T cell receptor beta chains were read from a single sample in a study of T cells in Graves' hyperthyroidism and ophthalmopathy. TCRdb analysed the multiplex PCR reads with MiXCR anew, one entry per CDR3 protein. The sample has hundreds of thousands of distinct CDR3 sequences, roughly 22% seen once; the top ten hold about 60%. The source material was blood. All receptors derive from a man aged 25-45 years with Graves' ophthalmopathy. CDR3s include the opening cysteine and the closing phenylalanine or tryptophan. Fields, in order: V gene, D gene, clone size, J gene, CDR3 DNA, CDR3 protein. A D gene is named only where the DNA matches it firmly. Not all rows give a size; the values are once, few, many and, for expanded clones, a class.

V gene: TRBV24-1; D gene: -; clone size: many; J gene: TRBJ2-2; CDR3 DNA: TGTGCCACCAGTGACCTGACTGACACCGGGGAGCTGTTTTTT; CDR3 protein: CATSDLTDTGELFF
V gene: TRBV5-1; D gene: -; clone size: many; J gene: TRBJ2-3; CDR3 DNA: TGCGCCAGCAGCTTGCAGGGGCCAGATACGCAGTATTTT; CDR3 protein: CASSLQGPDTQYF
V gene: TRBV15; D gene: -; clone size: -; J gene: TRBJ2-1; CDR3 DNA: TGTGCCACCAGCCGAGGATCTTCCAATGAGCAGTTCTTC; CDR3 protein: CATSRGSSNEQFF
V gene: TRBV28; D gene: -; clone size: -; J gene: TRBJ2-3; CDR3 DNA: TGTGCCAGCAGTTACTCCCGGGGGCTTACAGATACGCAGTATTTT; CDR3 protein: CASSYSRGLTDTQYF
V gene: TRBV18; D gene: -; clone size: many; J gene: TRBJ1-1; CDR3 DNA: TGTGCCAGCTCACCCTTGGGGAGGAACACTGAAGCTTTCTTT; CDR3 protein: CASSPLGRNTEAFF
V gene: TRBV29-1; D gene: TRBD1; clone size: -; J gene: TRBJ2-3; CDR3 DNA: TGCAGCGTCCCAGGGGGCAGACGCCAGTATTTT; CDR3 protein: CSVPGGRRQYF
V gene: TRBV27; D gene: -; clone size: -; J gene: TRBJ1-5; CDR3 DNA: TGTGCCAGCAGTCCGATGACAGCTTTGGGTCAGCCCCAGCATTTT; CDR3 protein: CASSPMTALGQPQHF
V gene: TRBV2; D gene: -; clone size: -; J gene: TRBJ1-4; CDR3 DNA: TGTGCCAGCAGGGACCGATCAACTAATGAAAAACAGTTTTTT; CDR3 protein: CASRDRSTNEKQFF
V gene: TRBV6-1; D gene: -; clone size: -; J gene: TRBJ2-2; CDR3 DNA: TGTGCCAGCAGATCTCGGGGCACCGGGGAGCTGTTTTTT; CDR3 protein: CASRSRGTGELFF
V gene: TRBV11-2; D gene: -; clone size: -; J gene: TRBJ2-1; CDR3 DNA: TGTGCCAGCAGCTTAGTCAGGGGCGGGGAGCAGTTCTTC; CDR3 protein: CASSLVRGGEQFF
V gene: TRBV5-1; D gene: TRBD2; clone size: many; J gene: TRBJ2-3; CDR3 DNA: TGCGCCAGCAGCTTGGCGGGACTAGCGGAGTACACAGATACGCAGTATTTT; CDR3 protein: CASSLAGLAEYTDTQYF
V gene: TRBV5-5; D gene: -; clone size: few; J gene: TRBJ2-2; CDR3 DNA: TGTGCCAGCAGCTTGGAGTGGGCCGGGGAGCTGTTTTTT; CDR3 protein: CASSLEWAGELFF
V gene: TRBV27; D gene: TRBD2; clone size: few; J gene: TRBJ2-3; CDR3 DNA: TGTGCCAGCAGTTTACATCGCGCTAGCGGGAGAACAGATACGCAGTATTTT; CDR3 protein: CASSLHRASGRTDTQYF
V gene: TRBV28; D gene: -; clone size: -; J gene: TRBJ2-1; CDR3 DNA: TGTGCCAGCCAGAGGACTTTTGCCTCCTACAATGAGCAGTTCTTC; CDR3 protein: CASQRTFASYNEQFF
V gene: TRBV18; D gene: -; clone size: many; J gene: TRBJ2-3; CDR3 DNA: TGTGCCAGCTCACCTTCGGATACGCAGTATTTT; CDR3 protein: CASSPSDTQYF
V gene: TRBV28; D gene: -; clone size: few; J gene: TRBJ2-1; CDR3 DNA: TGTGCCAGCAGTACGCTTAGAGGGTCCTACAATGAGCAGTTCTTC; CDR3 protein: CASSTLRGSYNEQFF
V gene: TRBV28; D gene: TRBD1; clone size: many; J gene: TRBJ1-5; CDR3 DNA: TGTGCCAGCAGAGAACAGGGGAAACGTTTCAATCAGCCCCAGCATTTT; CDR3 protein: CASREQGKRFNQPQHF
V gene: TRBV12-5; D gene: -; clone size: many; J gene: TRBJ2-5; CDR3 DNA: TGTGCTAGCCTTTTACCTGGAGTTGGCGAGACCCAGTACTTC; CDR3 protein: CASLLPGVGETQYF
V gene: TRBV11-2; D gene: -; clone size: many; J gene: TRBJ2-1; CDR3 DNA: TGTGCCAGCAGCTCCCCCCCCGGACGGAGGAGCGGCTCCTACAATGAGCAGTTCTTC; CDR3 protein: CASSSPPGRRSGSYNEQFF
V gene: TRBV6-2/TRBV6-3; D gene: -; clone size: few; J gene: TRBJ2-7; CDR3 DNA: TGTGCCAGCGTCGTACAGGGTGGCTACGAGCAGTACTTC; CDR3 protein: CASVVQGGYEQYF
V gene: TRBV3-1; D gene: -; clone size: few; J gene: TRBJ1-4; CDR3 DNA: TGTGCCAGCAGCCAGTCGTCAGCTAATGAAAAACTGTTTTTT; CDR3 protein: CASSQSSANEKLFF
V gene: TRBV3-1; D gene: -; clone size: -; J gene: TRBJ2-1; CDR3 DNA: TGTGCCAGCAGCCTACAAATGGAGCAGTTCTTC; CDR3 protein: CASSLQMEQFF
V gene: TRBV11-2; D gene: TRBD2; clone size: -; J gene: TRBJ2-7; CDR3 DNA: TGTGCCAGCAGCTTAGTTCCGGGAGGTCCAACCTACGAGCAGTACTTC; CDR3 protein: CASSLVPGGPTYEQYF
V gene: TRBV9; D gene: TRBD2; clone size: -; J gene: TRBJ2-1; CDR3 DNA: TGTGCCAGCAGCCGCCTAGCGGGAGAGCGCAATGAGCAGTTCTTC; CDR3 protein: CASSRLAGERNEQFF
V gene: TRBV19; D gene: -; clone size: -; J gene: TRBJ1-2; CDR3 DNA: TGTGCCAGTAGTTCCCCCGGTCGCCCGGGGGGCTATGGCTACACCTTC; CDR3 protein: CASSSPGRPGGYGYTF
V gene: TRBV7-9; D gene: TRBD1; clone size: -; J gene: TRBJ2-1; CDR3 DNA: TGTGCCAGCAGCACCTCCGGGACAGGGTTCTACAATGAGCAGTTCTTC; CDR3 protein: CASSTSGTGFYNEQFF
V gene: TRBV3-1; D gene: -; clone size: many; J gene: TRBJ1-1; CDR3 DNA: TGTGCCAGCAGCCAAGCCCAGGGGAGGACTGAAGCTTTCTTT; CDR3 protein: CASSQAQGRTEAFF
V gene: TRBV3-1; D gene: TRBD1; clone size: -; J gene: TRBJ2-2; CDR3 DNA: TGTGCCAGCAGCACCAGGGACAGGTACACCGGGGAGCTGTTTTTT; CDR3 protein: CASSTRDRYTGELFF
V gene: TRBV18; D gene: -; clone size: many; J gene: TRBJ1-4; CDR3 DNA: TGTGCCAGCTCAAACGGGGAAAATGAAAAACTGTTTTTT; CDR3 protein: CASSNGENEKLFF
V gene: TRBV18; D gene: -; clone size: few; J gene: TRBJ2-1; CDR3 DNA: TGTGCCAGCTCACCAGGGGAGCGGTTTGGTGGGAATGAGCAGTTCTTC; CDR3 protein: CASSPGERFGGNEQFF
V gene: TRBV18; D gene: -; clone size: few; J gene: TRBJ1-5; CDR3 DNA: TGTGCCAGCTCACGGGGGCCGAACAGGGAAACGAAGCCCCAGCATTTT; CDR3 protein: CASSRGPNRETKPQHF
V gene: TRBV3-1; D gene: TRBD1; clone size: -; J gene: TRBJ1-4; CDR3 DNA: TGTGCCAGCAGCCCCCGGGACAGCGAAAAACTGTTTTTT; CDR3 protein: CASSPRDSEKLFF
V gene: TRBV7-2; D gene: TRBD2; clone size: once; J gene: TRBJ2-2; CDR3 DNA: TGTGCCAGCAGCATAAGGGACTATCTAACCGGGGAGCTGTTTTTT; CDR3 protein: CASSIRDYLTGELFF
V gene: TRBV4-1; D gene: -; clone size: few; J gene: TRBJ1-5; CDR3 DNA: TGCGCCAGCAGCCAAGATCTTGGCAACCTTCGGGGTCAGCCCCAGCATTTT; CDR3 protein: CASSQDLGNLRGQPQHF
V gene: TRBV18; D gene: TRBD2; clone size: many; J gene: TRBJ2-1; CDR3 DNA: TGTGCCAGCTCACCTCCAGCGGGAGGGGAGGATGAGCAGTTCTTC; CDR3 protein: CASSPPAGGEDEQFF
V gene: TRBV20-1; D gene: TRBD2; clone size: few; J gene: TRBJ2-7; CDR3 DNA: TGCAGTGCTAGACGTAGCGGGAGTTACGGCGAGCAGTACTTC; CDR3 protein: CSARRSGSYGEQYF
V gene: TRBV3-1; D gene: -; clone size: -; J gene: TRBJ1-4; CDR3 DNA: TGTGCCAGCAGCCGTCAGAGGGGGGATGAAAAACTGTTTTTT; CDR3 protein: CASSRQRGDEKLFF
V gene: TRBV11-1; D gene: -; clone size: -; J gene: TRBJ1-4; CDR3 DNA: TGTGCCAGCAGCCGACCCGGGATTAATGAAAAACTGTTTTTT; CDR3 protein: CASSRPGINEKLFF
V gene: TRBV2; D gene: -; clone size: -; J gene: TRBJ1-5; CDR3 DNA: TGTGCCAGCAGTCGCCAGCGGGGTGAGAATCAGCCCCAGCATTTT; CDR3 protein: CASSRQRGENQPQHF
V gene: TRBV5-6; D gene: -; clone size: -; J gene: TRBJ2-1; CDR3 DNA: TGTGCCAGCAGCTACCCCTTGGGGGAGGCGCTATACAATGAGCAGTTCTTC; CDR3 protein: CASSYPLGEALYNEQFF
V gene: TRBV30; D gene: TRBD1; clone size: few; J gene: TRBJ1-2; CDR3 DNA: TGTGCCTGGAGTAGGGACAGGGCCCAGGGACCCTATGGCTACACCTTC; CDR3 protein: CAWSRDRAQGPYGYTF
V gene: TRBV2; D gene: TRBD1; clone size: -; J gene: TRBJ1-4; CDR3 DNA: TGTGCCAGCAGCGACGACAGGGGTTCTAATGAAAAACTGTTTTTT; CDR3 protein: CASSDDRGSNEKLFF
V gene: TRBV18; D gene: TRBD1; clone size: -; J gene: TRBJ1-2; CDR3 DNA: TGTGCCAGCGCGACAGGGGTCAACTATGGCTACACCTTC; CDR3 protein: CASATGVNYGYTF
V gene: TRBV5-1; D gene: TRBD1; clone size: once; J gene: TRBJ1-1; CDR3 DNA: TGCGCCAGCAGCAGCGGACAGGACAACACTGAAGCTTTCTTT; CDR3 protein: CASSSGQDNTEAFF
V gene: TRBV6-6; D gene: TRBD1; clone size: -; J gene: TRBJ1-5; CDR3 DNA: TGTGCCAGCAGTTACTCGATGGGACAGCTTAGCAATCAGCCCCAGCATTTT; CDR3 protein: CASSYSMGQLSNQPQHF
V gene: TRBV10-1; D gene: -; clone size: -; J gene: TRBJ2-3; CDR3 DNA: TGCGCCAGCAGTGGGAGCGGTGCTAGCACAGATACGCAGTATTTT; CDR3 protein: CASSGSGASTDTQYF
V gene: TRBV29-1; D gene: -; clone size: -; J gene: TRBJ2-3; CDR3 DNA: TGCAGCGTTGCTGGGATCATTGGGGATACGCAGTATTTT; CDR3 protein: CSVAGIIGDTQYF
V gene: TRBV20-1; D gene: TRBD2; clone size: many; J gene: TRBJ2-7; CDR3 DNA: TGCAGTGCTAGAGACCCCCGGACTAGCGGGAACGAGCAGTACTTC; CDR3 protein: CSARDPRTSGNEQYF